A single sample gave rise to the 32 T cell receptor beta chains below, sequenced in a study of cytomegalovirus exposure and HLA in healthy donors (dated by TCRdb to about 2017). Library preparation used the immunoSEQ multiplex PCR assay. The multiplex PCR relied on a mix of 60 forward primers for TCR Vbeta segments and 13 reverse primers for TCR Jbeta segments. This is the immuneACCESS table as TCRdb keeps it, with only in-frame sequences that have V and J called. A part of the clones is gone; compared with another copy, unresolved V genes explain less than half, and the rest is unexplained. Counted in this sample were about 120,000 clones; roughly 80% of them appeared once. Approximately 4% of the sample is held by the ten biggest clonotypes. The sequenced material came from PBMCs. Receptors were obtained from a young man in good health and CMV-seropositive.

This chain joins TRBV5-4 and TRBJ2-5; possible D gene TRBD1, 5 bases. CDR1 and CDR2 (germline): SGHNT, YYREEE (reference sequence). The CDR3 is 15 amino acids. The V and J ends lost 4 bases and 7 bases respectively, with 20 bases between them. The CDR3: CASSPGPREVGTQYF. CDR3 DNA sequence: TGTGCCAGCAGCCCAGGGCCACGAGAGGTGGGGACCCAGTACTTC. Looking up the rest from reference TRBV5-4 and TRBJ2-5 gives the full variable domain: ETGVTQSPTHLIKTRGQQVTLRCSSQSGHNTVSWYQQALGQGPQFIFQYYREEENGRGNFPPRFSGLQFPNYSSELNVNALELDDSALYLCASSPGPREVGTQYFGPGTRLLVL.

This chain joins TRBV6-1 and TRBJ1-6; tentative D call: TRBD1 (6 bases). CDR1 and CDR2 (germline): MNHNS, SASEGT. The V end lost 3 bases, the J end lost 9 bases, and 15 bases lay between the germline ends. The CDR3 extends over 15 amino acids. DNA for the CDR3: TGTGCCAGCAGTGAGACGGACAGCGAGGGTTCACCCCTCCACTTT. Translated, it gives CASSETDSEGSPLHF.

V gene TRBV19 combines with J gene TRBJ2-3; 8 bases fit TRBD1. This CDR3 region has 13 residues. CDR1 is LNHDA and CDR2 is SQIVND in the germline V gene (reference sequence). The ends lost 9 bases at V and 0 bases at J; junction bases unmatched: 2. This CDR3 is CASGDRSTDTQYF. In nucleotides, the CDR3 is TGTGCCAGCGGGGACAGGAGCACAGATACGCAGTATTTT.

V is TRBV5-5 and J is TRBJ2-1; D not resolved. The CDR3 runs 11 residues. V lost 4 bases, J lost 10 bases, and 9 bases lay in between. The germline gives CDR1 SGHKS, CDR2 YYEKEE (reference sequence). CDR3 sequence reads: CASSASMEQFF. In DNA, the CDR3 is TGTGCCAGCAGCGCGTCAATGGAGCAGTTCTTC.

The chain carries TRBV5-4 and TRBJ1-6; TRBD1 matches at 10 bases. The trim removed 4 bases at V and 5 bases at J, leaving 3 bases unmatched. The CDR3 has 15 amino acids. Germline CDR1 is SGHNT and CDR2 is YYREEE (reference sequence). This CDR3 is CASSTGQGNNSPLHF. The CDR3 bases are TGTGCCAGCAGCACGGGACAGGGGAATAATTCACCCCTCCACTTT.

This clone was seen just once. The rearrangement uses TRBV13 and TRBJ1-3; D is possibly TRBD1 (5 bases). The CDR3 totals 16 residues. CDR1 is PRHDT and CDR2 is FYEKMQ in the germline V gene (reference sequence). The V end was cut by 2 bases, the J end by 4 bases, with 15 bases between. CDR3 loop: CASSLSGGRSGNTIYF. Written as DNA, the CDR3 is TGTGCCAGCAGCTTATCGGGGGGAAGGTCGGGAAACACCATATATTTT.

This chain links TRBV9 with TRBJ1-3; TRBD1 might be the D (5 bases). In germline, CDR1 is SGDLS, CDR2 YYNGEE. V was trimmed by 0 bases and J by 0 bases, leaving 16 bases between them. The CDR3 has 18 residues. DNA for the CDR3: TGTGCCAGCAGCGTAGTGGGTGGGGCCGTCAACTCTGGAAACACCATATATTTT. This codes for CASSVVGGAVNSGNTIYF.

This clone was seen only a few times. This chain links TRBV30 with TRBJ2-7; 7 nucleotides match TRBD1. Germline V lookup: CDR1 GTSNPN, CDR2 SVGIG (reference sequence). V shed 1 base, J shed 5 bases, and the junction held 8 bases outside the gene matches. CDR3 length equals 14 residues. This CDR3 is CAWSALSGQDEQYF. The CDR3 DNA reads TGTGCCTGGAGTGCACTATCTGGACAGGACGAGCAGTACTTC.

The V call is TRBV30, the J call TRBJ2-3; 13 bases line up with TRBD2. Unmatched junction bases numbered 6, after V lost 2 bases and J lost 7 bases. CDR3 length: 15 residues. CDR1 GTSNPN and CDR2 SVGIG come from the germline V gene (reference sequence). The CDR3 region has the DNA TGTGCCTGGAGTCTCGGACTAGCGGGAGCGCATACGCAGTATTTT. Translation: CAWSLGLAGAHTQYF. Drawing the rest from reference TRBV30 and TRBJ2-3, the complete variable domain is SQTIHQWPATLVQPVGSPLSLECTVEGTSNPNLYWYRQAAGRGLQLLFYSVGIGQISSEVPQNLSASRPQDRQFILSSKKLLLSDSGFYLCAWSLGLAGAHTQYFGPGTRLTVL.

This rearrangement joins TRBV5-1 to TRBJ2-7, with 7 bases that match TRBD1. The V segment lost 5 bases and the J segment 2 bases; nucleotides outside the gene matches: 4. This CDR3 comprises 13 residues. CDR1 is SGHRS, CDR2 YFSETQ, per germline. The CDR3 protein is CASRGDSTYEQYF. The CDR3 DNA follows: TGCGCCAGCAGAGGGGACAGTACCTACGAGCAGTACTTC.

Details on this clone: Other DNA sequences from this sample encode an identical CDR3 as well. The chain carries TRBV7-2 and TRBJ2-1, with a weak D call TRBD1 (6 bases). The CDR3 extends over 15 amino acids. Germline CDR1 SGHTA, CDR2 FQGNSA. The V end lost 2 bases, the J end lost 6 bases, and 14 bases lay between the germline ends. CDR3 amino acids: CASSLSGHSVNEQFF. CDR3 coding DNA: TGTGCCAGCAGCTTATCGGGACACTCGGTCAATGAGCAGTTCTTC.

This clone was found once. The chain combines TRBV9 with TRBJ2-2; possibly TRBD2 for D (5 bases). Germline lookup yields CDR1 SGDLS and CDR2 YYNGEE. The CDR3 has 17 amino acids. Trimming removed 1 base at V and 2 bases at J, with 15 bases between. The CDR3 here is CASSVQRDSVNTGELFF. DNA for the CDR3: TGTGCCAGCAGCGTACAGAGGGATAGCGTAAACACCGGGGAGCTGTTTTTT.

V is TRBV7-9 and J is TRBJ2-1; TRBD2 matches at 8 bases. The germline gives CDR1 SEHNR, CDR2 FQNEAQ (reference sequence). The ends lost 6 bases at V and 3 bases at J; junction bases unmatched: 19. The CDR3 runs 19 residues. Written as DNA, the CDR3 is TGTGCCAGCAGTCCCCGGGCGGGAGGCGAAGCCGCGGACTACAATGAGCAGTTCTTC. Amino acid sequence: CASSPRAGGEAADYNEQFF.

The rearrangement uses TRBV6-4 and TRBJ2-7, with 7 positions matching TRBD1. The CDR3 extends over 16 amino acids. CDR1 is MRHNA, CDR2 SNTAGT, per germline. V trimming: 0 bases; J trimming: 2 bases; junction bases outside the gene matches: 7. Here the CDR3 reads CASSDSPRQGTYEQYF. The CDR3, as DNA: TGTGCCAGCAGTGACTCTCCTCGACAGGGCACCTACGAGCAGTACTTC.

The V gene is TRBV7-2, the J gene TRBJ1-5; D might be TRBD1 (5 bases). The germline CDR1 and CDR2 sequences are SGHTA and FQGNSA. V was pared by 1 base and J by 1 base, with 14 bases between. The CDR3 length is 17 residues. Here the CDR3 DNA reads TGTGCCAGCAGCTTAGATTTTTGGGGGGAGAGCAATCAGCCCCAGCATTTT. Its protein is CASSLDFWGESNQPQHF.

This clone has only a few counts. This rearrangement joins TRBV10-3 to TRBJ2-1; 9 bases line up with TRBD2. V gave up 6 bases and J gave up 1 base; unmatched junction bases: 4. CDR3 length: 15 amino acids. Germline CDR1 ENHRY, CDR2 SYGVKD. CDR3 in DNA: TGTGCCATCAGCACTAGCGGGTTATCCTACAATGAGCAGTTCTTC. Protein: CAISTSGLSYNEQFF.

The chain uses TRBV2 and TRBJ2-3; D remains ambiguous. The CDR3 is 13 amino acids. CDR1 and CDR2 (germline): SNHLY, FYNNEI. The germline V and J ends were trimmed by 9 bases and 6 bases, with 16 bases remaining between them. CDR3 bases: TGTGCCAGATCCAGACCGGGTGGCGATACGCAGTATTTT. The encoded protein is CARSRPGGDTQYF. Filled out from reference TRBV2 and TRBJ2-3, the complete variable domain reads EPEVTQTPSHQVTQMGQEVILRCVPISNHLYFYWYRQILGQKVEFLVSFYNNEISEKSEIFDDQFSVERPDGSNFTLKIRSTKLEDSAMYFCARSRPGGDTQYFGPGTRLTVL.

J is TRBJ1-5 and V is TRBV5-8; 8 nucleotides agree with TRBD1. V trimming: 4 bases; J trimming: 0 bases; junction bases outside the gene matches: 3. Per germline, CDR1 SGHTS and CDR2 YDEGEE. This CDR3 contains 15 residues. The CDR3 region has the DNA TGTGCCAGCAGCCTGACAGGGGATAGCAATCAGCCCCAGCATTTT. It yields the protein CASSLTGDSNQPQHF.

This clone was observed a handful of times. The rearrangement uses TRBV7-8 and TRBJ2-2; TRBD1 aligns across 7 bases. Trimming at V came to 3 bases and at J to 0 bases, leaving 1 base not matched to a gene. Germline-derived CDR1 and CDR2 are SGHVS and FQNEAQ. CDR3 size: 15 residues. The CDR3 region is CASSLTGSNTGELFF. The CDR3 nucleotides are TGTGCCAGCAGCTTGACAGGGTCGAACACCGGGGAGCTGTTTTTT.

The V call is TRBV7-8, the J call TRBJ2-2, with TRBD2 matching over 10 bases. Trimming took 3 bases from V and 6 from J; bases not matched to a gene: 10. The CDR3 consists of 17 residues. Germline V gene data show CDR1 as SGHVS and CDR2 as FQNEAQ. CDR3 DNA: TGTGCCAGCAGCTTTAGCGGGGGGCCCGTCGGTTCCGGGGAGCTGTTTTTT. Translated: CASSFSGGPVGSGELFF.

The rearrangement joins TRBV9 to TRBJ2-5; 8 nucleotides line up with TRBD1. The better agreement between TRBJ2-7 and the DNA end casts doubt on the J call. Germline V gene sequence: CDR1 SGDLS, CDR2 YYNGEE. There are 14 residues in the CDR3. Here the CDR3 DNA reads TGTGCCAGCAGCCCGGTATCAGGGGGCGCCGAGCAGTACTTC. This gives the protein CASSPVSGGAEQYF.

In this sample, this clone turned up once. The CDR3 sequence: CASSPTPVLTYEQYF. DNA for the CDR3: TGTGCCAGCAGTCCGACTCCGGTATTGACCTACGAGCAGTACTTC. This chain joins TRBV27 and TRBJ2-7; no reliable D call. Germline V CDR1 and CDR2: MNHEY, SMNVEV (reference sequence). V was shortened by 5 bases and J by 2 bases, with 16 bases between the two germline ends. The length of the CDR3 is 15 residues.

The chain is built from TRBV6-1 and TRBJ1-5; possibly TRBD1 for D (5 bases). Germline CDR1 MNHNS, CDR2 SASEGT. Trimming pared 7 bases from V and 4 bases from J, leaving 11 bases between. The CDR3 consists of 13 residues. The CDR3 sequence: CASNRQINQPQHF. For the CDR3, the DNA is TGTGCCAGCAACCGACAGATTAATCAGCCCCAGCATTTT.

The chain is built from TRBV9 and TRBJ2-7; no firm D call. The CDR3 length is 14 residues. Between the trimmed V and J ends, which lost 4 bases and 0 bases, there was a span of 11 bases. CDR1 is SGDLS and CDR2 is YYNGEE in the germline V gene. CDR3 amino acids: CASSPRQDSYEQYF. The CDR3 DNA reads TGTGCCAGCAGCCCCCGCCAGGACTCCTACGAGCAGTACTTC.

This clone has a single count. The rearrangement links TRBV6-5 to TRBJ1-2, with unresolved D. Germline lookup yields CDR1 MNHEY and CDR2 SVGAGI. The V and J ends lost 2 bases and 4 bases respectively, with 5 bases between them. This CDR3 comprises 12 residues. CDR3 in DNA: TGTGCCAGCAGTTACGGCAGCTATGGCTACACCTTC. This codes for CASSYGSYGYTF.

V usage is TRBV5-4 and J usage is TRBJ1-1, with D possibly TRBD1 on 6 matching bases. Between the trimmed V and J ends, which lost 3 bases and 6 bases, there was a span of 12 bases. Germline V gene lookup returns CDR1 SGHNT and CDR2 YYREEE (reference sequence). The CDR3 loop spans 13 amino acids. The CDR3 sequence: CASSSPYRAEAFF. CDR3 in DNA: TGTGCCAGCAGCTCACCATACAGGGCTGAAGCTTTCTTT.

Comment on this clone: At one end, the junction sequence differs from germline, possibly due to a read error. The gene calls are TRBV7-9 and TRBJ2-1; 11 nucleotides align to TRBD2. The CDR3 contains 14 residues. The germline V gene has CDR1 SEHNR and CDR2 FQNEAQ (reference sequence). The CDR3 reads CASSLAGGGNEQFF. DNA of the CDR3: TGTGCCAGCAGCCTAGCGGGAGGCGGTAATGAGCAGTTCTTC.

V gene TRBV9 combines with J gene TRBJ1-4, with 7 bases matching TRBD1. Per the germline V gene, CDR1 is SGDLS and CDR2 is YYNGEE. Trimming took 0 bases from V and 4 from J; bases not matched to a gene: 9. The CDR3 length is 17 residues. This CDR3 reads CASSVGVRGQLNEKLFF. CDR3 sequence (DNA): TGTGCCAGCAGCGTAGGGGTGCGGGGACAGCTTAATGAAAAACTGTTTTTT. Supplemented by reference TRBV9 and TRBJ1-4, the full variable domain reads DSGVTQTPKHLITATGQRVTLRCSPRSGDLSVYWYQQSLDQGLQFLIQYYNGEERAKGNILERFSAQQFPDLHSELNLSSLELGDSALYFCASSVGVRGQLNEKLFFGSGTQLSVL.

The V call is TRBV5-1, the J call TRBJ2-7, with D possibly being TRBD2 (6 bases). Trimming left V 0 bases short and J 6 bases short, with 10 bases between. The germline CDR1 and CDR2 sequences are SGHRS and YFSETQ. The CDR3 is 13 amino acids. The CDR3 DNA reads TGCGCCAGCAGCTTGGTTTTCGGGAGCGAGCAGTACTTC. Its protein is CASSLVFGSEQYF. The variable domain in full, with the rest retrieved from reference TRBV5-1 and TRBJ2-7, is KAGVTQTPRYLIKTRGQQVTLSCSPISGHRSVSWYQQTPGQGLQFLFEYFSETQRNKGNFPGRFSGRQFSNSRSEMNVSTLELGDSALYLCASSLVFGSEQYFGPGTRLTVT.

V is TRBV7-6 and J is TRBJ2-3; D perhaps matches TRBD2 (6 bases). Trimming stripped 1 base from V and 0 bases from J, with 8 bases between. Germline values: CDR1 SGHVS, CDR2 FNYEAQ. This CDR3 is 15 amino acids long. In nucleotides, the CDR3 is TGTGCCAGCAGCTTAGAGGGGACTAGCACAGATACGCAGTATTTT. Residues: CASSLEGTSTDTQYF.

The chain joins TRBV5-1 to TRBJ2-3; 9 bases are shared with TRBD1. Germline values: CDR1 SGHRS, CDR2 YFSETQ. V lost 3 bases, J lost 8 bases, and 10 bases stayed unmatched. This CDR3 has 15 residues. The CDR3 DNA reads TGCGCCAGCAGCTCAACAGGGGGCGGGCAAGGTACGCAGTATTTT. It encodes CASSSTGGGQGTQYF.

J is TRBJ2-7 and V is TRBV5-1; unclear D gene. Germline assignment: CDR1 SGHRS and CDR2 YFSETQ. The CDR3 spans 12 residues. Between the trimmed V and J ends, which lost 0 bases and 3 bases, there was a span of 4 bases. The DNA for the CDR3 is TGCGCCAGCAGCTTGGTCGGCTACGAGCAGTACTTC. Translated, it gives CASSLVGYEQYF.